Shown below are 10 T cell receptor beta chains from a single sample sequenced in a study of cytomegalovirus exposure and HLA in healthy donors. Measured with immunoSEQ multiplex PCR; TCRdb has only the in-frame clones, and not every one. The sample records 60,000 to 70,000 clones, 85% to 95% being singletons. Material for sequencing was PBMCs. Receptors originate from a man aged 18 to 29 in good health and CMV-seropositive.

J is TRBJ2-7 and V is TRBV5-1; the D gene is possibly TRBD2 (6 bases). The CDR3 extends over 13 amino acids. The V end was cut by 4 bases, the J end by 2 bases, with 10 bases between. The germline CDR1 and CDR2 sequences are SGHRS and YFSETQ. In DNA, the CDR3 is TGCGCCAGCAGCCCTAGCGTTACCTACGAGCAGTACTTC. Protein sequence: CASSPSVTYEQYF.

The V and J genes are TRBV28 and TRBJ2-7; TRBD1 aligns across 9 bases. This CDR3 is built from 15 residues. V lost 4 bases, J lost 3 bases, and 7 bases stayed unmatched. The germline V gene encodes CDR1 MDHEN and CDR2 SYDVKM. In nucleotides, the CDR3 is TGTGCCAGCAGTTCACCGGGACAGGGTGACTACGAGCAGTACTTC. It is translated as CASSSPGQGDYEQYF.

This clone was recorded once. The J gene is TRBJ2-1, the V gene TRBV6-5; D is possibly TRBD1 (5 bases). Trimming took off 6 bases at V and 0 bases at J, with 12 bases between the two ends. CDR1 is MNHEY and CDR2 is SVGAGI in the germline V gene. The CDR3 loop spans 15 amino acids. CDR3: CASSRDSTSYNEQFF. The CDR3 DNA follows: TGTGCCAGCAGCCGCGACAGCACCTCCTACAATGAGCAGTTCTTC.

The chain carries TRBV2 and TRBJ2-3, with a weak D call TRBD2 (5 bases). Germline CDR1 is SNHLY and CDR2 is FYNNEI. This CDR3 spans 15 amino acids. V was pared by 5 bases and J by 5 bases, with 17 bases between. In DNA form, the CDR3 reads TGTGCCAGCAGTCCTAGGTCCGGGATAGGAGATACGCAGTATTTT. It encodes CASSPRSGIGDTQYF.

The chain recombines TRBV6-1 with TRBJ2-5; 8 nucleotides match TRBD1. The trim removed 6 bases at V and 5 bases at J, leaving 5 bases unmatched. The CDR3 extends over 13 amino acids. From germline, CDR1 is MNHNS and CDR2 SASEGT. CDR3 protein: CASRAGGGETQYF. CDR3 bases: TGTGCCAGCAGAGCAGGGGGCGGGGAGACCCAGTACTTC.

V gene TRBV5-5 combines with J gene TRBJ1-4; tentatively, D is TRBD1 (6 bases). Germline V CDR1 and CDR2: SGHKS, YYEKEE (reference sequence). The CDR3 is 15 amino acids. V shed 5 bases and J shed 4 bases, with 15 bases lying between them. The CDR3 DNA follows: TGTGCCAGCAGTCCCGGGGGGCAGCTTAATGAAAAACTGTTTTTT. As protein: CASSPGGQLNEKLFF.

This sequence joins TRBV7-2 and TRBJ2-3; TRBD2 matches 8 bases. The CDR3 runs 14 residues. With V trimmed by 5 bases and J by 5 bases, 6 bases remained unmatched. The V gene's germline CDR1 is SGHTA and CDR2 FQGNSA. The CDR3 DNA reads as TGTGCCAGCAGCAACCCGGGAGGGGGAGATACGCAGTATTTT. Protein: CASSNPGGGDTQYF.

CDR3 in amino acids: CASMEGEGYEQYF. CDR3 sequence (DNA): TGTGCCAGCATGGAGGGGGAGGGCTACGAGCAGTACTTC. V and J are TRBV5-6 and TRBJ2-7; D is perhaps TRBD2 (7 bases). CDR1 is SGHDT, CDR2 YYEEEE, per germline. Trimming left V 6 bases short and J 3 bases short, with 13 bases between. The CDR3 runs 13 residues. Drawing the rest from reference TRBV5-6 and TRBJ2-7, the complete variable domain is DAGVTQSPTHLIKTRGQQVTLRCSPKSGHDTVSWYQQALGQGPQFIFQYYEEEERQRGNFPDRFSGHQFPNYSSELNVNALLLGDSALYLCASMEGEGYEQYFGPGTRLTVT.

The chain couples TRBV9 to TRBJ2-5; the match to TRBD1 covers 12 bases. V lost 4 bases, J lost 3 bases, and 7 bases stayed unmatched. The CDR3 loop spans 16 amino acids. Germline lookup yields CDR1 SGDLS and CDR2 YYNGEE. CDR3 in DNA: TGTGCCAGCAGCTTCACCGGGACAGGGGGCGAAGAGACCCAGTACTTC. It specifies CASSFTGTGGEETQYF. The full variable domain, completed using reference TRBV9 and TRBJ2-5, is DSGVTQTPKHLITATGQRVTLRCSPRSGDLSVYWYQQSLDQGLQFLIQYYNGEERAKGNILERFSAQQFPDLHSELNLSSLELGDSALYFCASSFTGTGGEETQYFGPGTRLLVL.

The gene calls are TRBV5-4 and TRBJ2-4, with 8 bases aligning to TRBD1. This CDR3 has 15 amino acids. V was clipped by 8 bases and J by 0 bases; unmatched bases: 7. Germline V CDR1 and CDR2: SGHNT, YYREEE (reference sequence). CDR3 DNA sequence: TGTGCCAGTCATGGACAGGGTCAAGCCAAAAACATTCAGTACTTC. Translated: CASHGQGQAKNIQYF.